This TCR beta chain is drawn from a study of CD8 T cells in Susac syndrome. Germline V lookup: CDR1 MNHEY, CDR2 SMNVEV (reference sequence). The CDR3 loop spans 15 amino acids. J was trimmed by 4 bases and V by 4 bases; bases with no gene match: 9. It was with random hexamers that 0.5 to 1 ug RNA was reverse transcribed. TCR beta CDR3 was amplified by immunoSEQ multiplex PCR. This amplification extended across 54 Vbeta and 13 Jbeta segments. Via MiXCR, TCRdb re-called the immunoSEQ multiplex PCR reads, giving one row per CDR3 protein. The sample has under 200,000 distinct CDR3 sequences, 85% to 95% seen once. CD8+ and CD4+ T cells taken from blood had their TCR beta sequenced.

Sequencing was carried out using CD4+ T cells from PBMCs. The TCR originated in a human donor with Susac syndrome. The genes are TRBV27 and TRBJ1-2, with 7 bases matching TRBD1. CDR3 region: CASSSLQGNSYGYTF. CDR3 DNA: TGTGCCAGCAGTTCTCTACAGGGGAACAGCTATGGCTACACCTTC.